The 30 T cell receptor beta chains below all came from one sample that was sequenced in a study of T cell changes during pregnancy in multiple sclerosis. Sequenced by immunoSEQ multiplex PCR; TCRdb stores in-frame clones only, minus some. The data contain tens of thousands of clones, about 90% of them seen just once; the ten biggest clones take up about 0.6%. This specimen consisted of CD4+ T cells from peripheral blood mononuclear cells, obtained after pregnancy. The receptor set was obtained from a female donor with multiple sclerosis, enrolled in a pregnancy study.

This clone has a single count. This chain connects TRBV9 to TRBJ2-1; D remains ambiguous. Trimming pared 0 bases from V and 4 bases from J, leaving 11 bases between. The CDR3 has 15 residues. Germline loops: CDR1 SGDLS, CDR2 YYNGEE. DNA for the CDR3: TGTGCCAGCAGCGTAGATCAGCTGACTTACAATGAGCAGTTCTTC. Residues: CASSVDQLTYNEQFF.

The DNA for the CDR3 is TGTGCCAGCAGCCTGGGACAGGGGACGACCGGGGAGCTGTTTTTT. Its protein is CASSLGQGTTGELFF. This chain joins TRBV14 and TRBJ2-2; 10 positions agree with TRBD1. The CDR3 consists of 15 residues. With 4 bases clipped from V and 5 bases from J, the junction kept 4 bases outside the gene matches. Germline V gives CDR1 SGHDN, CDR2 FVKESK. The variable domain in full, with the rest retrieved from reference TRBV14 and TRBJ2-2, is EAGVTQFPSHSVIEKGQTVTLRCDPISGHDNLYWYRRVMGKEIKFLLHFVKESKQDESGMPNNRFLAERTGGTYSTLKVQPAELEDSGVYFCASSLGQGTTGELFFGEGSRLTVL.

Here the CDR3 DNA reads TGTGCCAGCAGTCCAGGAACAGGGGTGAAGGAGACCCAGTACTTC. Protein sequence: CASSPGTGVKETQYF. The chain has TRBV6-5 and TRBJ2-5; 7 bases agree with TRBD1. Trimming cost V 5 bases and J 5 bases; bases outside gene matches: 11. This CDR3 region has 15 residues. Looked up from germline, CDR1 is MNHEY and CDR2 is SVGAGI.

The V gene is TRBV4-1, the J gene TRBJ2-5; no definite D call. V lost 5 bases, J lost 2 bases, and 12 bases lay in between. This CDR3 comprises 14 residues. CDR1 and CDR2 (germline): MGHRA, YSYEKL. The DNA of the CDR3 is TGCGCCAGCAGCACTCCCCAGGAACAAGAGACCCAGTACTTC. This translates into CASSTPQEQETQYF.

The chain has TRBV18 and TRBJ2-3, with D unclear. The CDR3 covers 13 residues. Trimming removed 3 bases from V and 7 bases from J, with 11 bases in between. The germline V gene has CDR1 KGHSH and CDR2 LQKENI. In DNA, the CDR3 is TGTGCCAGCTCACCGCCCTCACCTAATACGCAGTATTTT. Its protein is CASSPPSPNTQYF.

This clone was found once. The chain is built from TRBV6-5 and TRBJ1-1; 9 bases are a match to TRBD1. CDR1 and CDR2 (germline): MNHEY, SVGAGI. The CDR3 length is 14 residues. Unmatched junction bases numbered 2, after V lost 4 bases and J lost 2 bases. The CDR3 DNA sequence: TGTGCCAGCAGTTCACAGGGGGCAAACACTGAAGCTTTCTTT. It specifies CASSSQGANTEAFF.

The sample holds a few counts of this clone. The J gene is TRBJ1-2, the V gene TRBV7-9; TRBD1 is a possible D gene (6 bases). The V and J ends lost 4 bases and 5 bases respectively, with 17 bases between them. Germline assignment: CDR1 SEHNR and CDR2 FQNEAQ (reference sequence). This CDR3 region has 15 residues. CDR3 region: CASSSSRGRGYGYTF. In nucleotides, the CDR3 is TGTGCCAGCAGCTCATCCAGGGGACGCGGGTATGGCTACACCTTC.

The chain carries TRBV4-2 and TRBJ1-2; TRBD1 is a possible D gene (6 bases). The ends were cut back, 4 bases at V and 0 bases at J, with 18 bases in the middle. Looked up from germline, CDR1 is LGHNA and CDR2 is YNFKEQ. The CDR3 sequence is 17 residues long. The CDR3 DNA reads as TGTGCCAGCAGCCCATGGGACACCCTAAAGTCTAACTATGGCTACACCTTC. Encoded protein: CASSPWDTLKSNYGYTF.

The chain combines TRBV28 with TRBJ2-1, with TRBD2 matching 9 bases. The CDR3 loop spans 16 amino acids. With V trimmed by 5 bases and J by 4 bases, 9 bases remained unmatched. Germline values: CDR1 MDHEN, CDR2 SYDVKM. The CDR3 nucleotides read TGTGCCAGCAGTGGGGCGGGGGGGTCCACTTACAATGAGCAGTTCTTC. Amino acid sequence: CASSGAGGSTYNEQFF.

CDR3 DNA: TGTGCCAGTATCGGACAGGGTTTGAACTATGGCTACACCTTC. It encodes CASIGQGLNYGYTF. The chain links TRBV19 to TRBJ1-2, with 8 bases matching TRBD1. Per germline, CDR1 LNHDA and CDR2 SQIVND (reference sequence). The CDR3 covers 14 residues. The J segment lost 2 bases and the V segment lost 7 bases, leaving 6 bases of the junction unmatched.

The chain uses TRBV7-2 and TRBJ2-2; no firm D call. CDR1 is SGHTA, CDR2 FQGNSA, per germline. The CDR3 length is 15 residues. Trimming left V 2 bases short and J 6 bases short, with 13 bases between. The CDR3 DNA follows: TGTGCCAGCAGCTTATTAGGTCGGGTCCCCGGGGAGCTGTTTTTT. Residues: CASSLLGRVPGELFF.

The V and J genes are TRBV4-3 and TRBJ1-2, with D possibly being TRBD1 (5 bases). CDR3 length equals 17 residues. V lost 0 bases, J lost 5 bases, and 19 bases lay in between. Germline-derived CDR1 and CDR2 are LGHNA and YSLEER. CDR3 in amino acids: CASSQEILHRIGYGYTF. Here the CDR3 DNA reads TGCGCCAGCAGCCAAGAAATACTCCACAGGATCGGATATGGCTACACCTTC.

The rearrangement links TRBV9 to TRBJ2-3, with TRBD2 matching over 9 bases. CDR3 length equals 14 residues. Germline V gene sequence: CDR1 SGDLS, CDR2 YYNGEE. V lost 3 bases and J lost 8; bases outside the gene matches: 7. This chain's CDR3 is CASSAGTSSVTQYF. In DNA, the CDR3 is TGTGCCAGCAGCGCAGGGACTAGCTCGGTTACGCAGTATTTT.

V usage is TRBV10-3 and J usage is TRBJ2-7, with TRBD2 matching over 15 bases. After removal of 5 bases from V and 1 base from J, the junction contained 6 bases not matched to a gene. This CDR3 is built from 17 residues. Germline V gives CDR1 ENHRY, CDR2 SYGVKD. CDR3 sequence: CAISRTSGRGGSYEQYF. CDR3 DNA sequence: TGTGCCATCAGTCGGACTAGCGGGAGGGGGGGATCCTACGAGCAGTACTTC.

J is TRBJ1-5 and V is TRBV18, with no clear D. The CDR3 has 15 amino acids. The V end lost 3 bases, the J end lost 3 bases, and 12 bases lay between the germline ends. Per germline, CDR1 KGHSH and CDR2 LQKENI. Written as DNA, the CDR3 is TGTGCCAGCTCACCCGCCGGTCGGGACAATCAGCCCCAGCATTTT. Its translation is CASSPAGRDNQPQHF.

The rearrangement joins TRBV29-1 to TRBJ1-1; D is uncertain. Trimming took 3 bases from V and 3 from J, leaving 14 bases between them. The CDR3 is 14 residues long. CDR1 is SQVTM, CDR2 ANQGSEA, per germline. Written as DNA, the CDR3 is TGCAGCGTTGATCTCGACCCGGGGTACACTGAAGCTTTCTTT. Protein product: CSVDLDPGYTEAFF.

V usage is TRBV18 and J usage is TRBJ2-7; a possible D gene is TRBD2 (5 bases). There are 14 residues in the CDR3. Germline V gene lookup returns CDR1 KGHSH and CDR2 LQKENI. V was shortened by 2 bases and J by 2 bases, with 10 bases between the two germline ends. The CDR3 bases are TGTGCCAGCTCACCAACTAGAGGGACCTACGAGCAGTACTTC. It yields the protein CASSPTRGTYEQYF.

CDR3 coding DNA: TGTGCCAGCAGCCCGACTAGCACAGATACGCAGTATTTT. Protein sequence: CASSPTSTDTQYF. V usage is TRBV5-4 and J usage is TRBJ2-3; D ambiguous. This CDR3 has 13 residues. The germline V gene encodes CDR1 SGHNT and CDR2 YYREEE (reference sequence). V was cut by 4 bases and J by 0 bases, with 6 bases left in between.

The gene calls are TRBV7-2 and TRBJ2-1; 13 bases align to TRBD2. This CDR3 has 16 residues. V gave up 1 base and J gave up 10 bases; unmatched junction bases: 7. Germline V gene lookup returns CDR1 SGHTA and CDR2 FQGNSA. CDR3 coding DNA: TGTGCCAGCAGCTTAGAACTAGCGGGAGGGGCAAAGGAGCAGTTCTTC. It translates to CASSLELAGGAKEQFF.

CDR3 DNA sequence: TGTGCCAGCAGTTCCGGGAGCCGGGGCACTGAAGCTTTCTTT. Translated, it gives CASSSGSRGTEAFF. The V call is TRBV2, the J call TRBJ1-1; unclear D gene. The ends were cut back, 5 bases at V and 4 bases at J, with 14 bases in the middle. This CDR3 comprises 14 residues. Germline loops: CDR1 SNHLY, CDR2 FYNNEI.

V and J are TRBV9 and TRBJ2-7; 7 bases are a match to TRBD2. The CDR3 is 14 residues long. V was pared by 4 bases and J by 5 bases, with 9 bases of the junction left unmatched. The germline V gene encodes CDR1 SGDLS and CDR2 YYNGEE. CDR3 in amino acids: CASSRDYIFDEQYF. CDR3 coding DNA: TGTGCCAGCAGCCGGGACTACATATTTGACGAGCAGTACTTC.

V usage is TRBV9 and J usage is TRBJ2-2; 7 bases are shared with TRBD2. This CDR3 spans 16 amino acids. Germline V gene lookup returns CDR1 SGDLS and CDR2 YYNGEE. V was clipped by 0 bases and J by 3 bases; unmatched bases: 5. The CDR3 reads CASSVEGRGDTGELFF. In DNA, the CDR3 is TGTGCCAGCAGCGTAGAAGGCCGGGGGGACACCGGGGAGCTGTTTTTT.

This chain connects TRBV19 to TRBJ2-4, with 10 bases matching TRBD1. Germline-derived CDR1 and CDR2 are LNHDA and SQIVND (reference sequence). The V and J ends lost 4 bases and 6 bases, in that order; junction bases with no gene match: 6. The CDR3 spans 15 residues. The CDR3 reads CASSTLGTGVNIQYF. The DNA for the CDR3 is TGTGCCAGTAGTACCCTCGGGACAGGGGTAAACATTCAGTACTTC. The full variable domain, its missing parts supplied by reference TRBV19 and TRBJ2-4, is DGGITQSPKYLFRKEGQNVTLSCEQNLNHDAMYWYRQDPGQGLRLIYYSQIVNDFQKGDIAEGYSVSREKKESFPLTVTSAQKNPTAFYLCASSTLGTGVNIQYFGAGTRLSVL.

The count of this clone is one. The chain recombines TRBV7-2 with TRBJ2-7; 12 positions match TRBD2. The germline V gene has CDR1 SGHTA and CDR2 FQGNSA. The CDR3 extends over 19 amino acids. With 5 bases clipped from V and 3 bases from J, the junction kept 17 bases outside the gene matches. DNA of the CDR3: TGTGCCAGCAGCCCCCCCCTGACTAGCGGGAGACATCCGGTCTACGAGCAGTACTTC. It specifies CASSPPLTSGRHPVYEQYF.

The rearrangement links TRBV18 to TRBJ1-2; tentative D call: TRBD1 (5 bases). V lost 3 bases and J lost 1, with 9 bases in between. Germline CDR1 reads KGHSH; CDR2 reads LQKENI. The CDR3 loop spans 14 amino acids. The CDR3 nucleotides read TGTGCCAGCTCACCGAAACAGGATAACTATGGCTACACCTTC. Its translation is CASSPKQDNYGYTF. Filled out from reference TRBV18 and TRBJ1-2, the complete variable domain reads NAGVMQNPRHLVRRRGQEARLRCSPMKGHSHVYWYRQLPEEGLKFMVYLQKENIIDESGMPKERFSAEFPKEGPSILRIQQVVRGDSAAYFCASSPKQDNYGYTFGSGTRLTVV.

This sequence joins TRBV5-1 and TRBJ2-5; 10 bases map to TRBD2. The junction had 16 bases not matched to a gene; V was cut back by 6 bases and J by 5 bases. Looked up from germline, CDR1 is SGHRS and CDR2 is YFSETQ. The CDR3 has 17 amino acids. In DNA form, the CDR3 reads TGCGCCAGCACTCTAGCGGGAGTGGGGGGCCTCGGGGAGACCCAGTACTTC. It codes for CASTLAGVGGLGETQYF.

The chain recombines TRBV20-1 with TRBJ2-5, with no clear D. The V gene's germline CDR1 is DFQATT and CDR2 SNEGSKA (reference sequence). Trimming stripped 3 bases from V and 5 bases from J, with 4 bases between. The CDR3 consists of 10 residues. In nucleotides, the CDR3 is TGCAGTGCTAGTAGTGAGACCCAGTACTTC. The encoded protein is CSASSETQYF.

For the CDR3, the DNA is TGTGCCAGCAGCTTAGCTGGACAGGGTGATGAAAAACTGTTTTTT. This codes for CASSLAGQGDEKLFF. The chain joins TRBV7-8 to TRBJ1-4; 8 nucleotides line up with TRBD1. Unmatched junction bases numbered 3, after V lost 0 bases and J lost 6 bases. The CDR3 extends over 15 amino acids. Germline CDR1 and CDR2: SGHVS and FQNEAQ.

The chain is built from TRBV7-4 and TRBJ1-5, with D hard to call. This CDR3 is built from 15 residues. Germline loops: CDR1 SGHVT, CDR2 SQSDAQ. With 1 base removed from V and 1 base from J, the gap between germline ends came to 8 bases. CDR3 sequence reads: CASSLVGRSNQPQHF. The CDR3 DNA is TGTGCCAGCAGCTTAGTGGGCAGGAGCAATCAGCCCCAGCATTTT.

The V and J genes are TRBV7-2 and TRBJ2-5, with 9 positions matching TRBD2. CDR3 size: 16 residues. From germline, CDR1 is SGHTA and CDR2 FQGNSA. V shed 1 base and J 1 base; nucleotides not matched to a gene: 4. The CDR3 loop reads CASSLEASGIQETQYF. CDR3 DNA: TGTGCCAGCAGCTTAGAGGCTAGCGGGATCCAAGAGACCCAGTACTTC. Full variable domain (outside the CDR3, taken from reference TRBV7-2 and TRBJ2-5): GAGVSQSPSNKVTEKGKDVELRCDPISGHTALYWYRQSLGQGLEFLIYFQGNSAPDKSGLPSDRFSAERTGGSVSTLTIQRTQQEDSAVYLCASSLEASGIQETQYFGPGTRLLVL.